Given below is one T cell receptor beta chain in context. Assay: immunoSEQ multiplex PCR; the TCRdb copy retains only in-frame clones and omits some. This sample has some 150,000 clones, with 89% found just once. V lost 5 bases and J 0 bases, leaving 16 bases between the germline ends. In germline, CDR1 is MDHEN, CDR2 SYDVKM. The CDR3 runs 16 residues. These data come from a study of cytomegalovirus exposure and HLA in healthy donors. The sample taken for sequencing was PBMCs. The V and J genes are TRBV28 and TRBJ1-1; D not certain. The clonotype originates from a woman aged 18-30 years in good health and CMV-seropositive. CDR3 sequence (DNA): TGTGCCAGCAGTCCCCCGGGGAGTAGGATGAACACTGAAGCTTTCTTT. As protein: CASSPPGSRMNTEAFF.